This T cell receptor (beta chain) was captured by sequencing in a study of radiotherapy plus CTLA-4 blockade in lung cancer listed by TCRdb under 2018. For context, the study as a whole: Objective responses occurred in 18% of enrolled patients, and over 30% achieved disease control. General findings and caveats noted by the study authors: Early dynamic changes in blood T cell clones, together with increased serum interferon-beta after radiation, were reported as the strongest predictors of response. TCR clones derived from tumors expanded in peripheral blood after treatment with radiotherapy and ipilimumab.

Focal radiation therapy combined with CTLA-4 blockade (ipilimumab) was tested in patients with chemo-refractory metastatic non-small-cell lung cancer. Taken from cysteine to phenylalanine, the CDR3 has 16 residues. Only the CDR3 part of the read is kept: 48 bases, read in frame from the first base. The CDR1 and CDR2 encoded by the germline V gene are SGDLS and YYNGEE. V loses 2 bases of germline sequence and J loses 0 bases, and the interval between the two ends is 14 bases. In the case of this clone: Its antigen is unknown. No much larger clone exists at a distance of one base, and base qualities are not known.

Receptors were amplified or captured by the immunoSEQ multiplex PCR assay. This is the immuneACCESS table as TCRdb keeps it, with only in-frame sequences that have V and J called. A part of the clones is gone; compared with another copy, unresolved V genes explain less than half, and the rest is unexplained. The sample data list 45,000 to 55,000 clones, and more than 70% of these were observed just once. Of the sample, approximately 8% is held by the ten largest clones. The chain is made from TRBV9 and TRBJ1-1; the D gene identity is not certain. This clonotype originated in a human donor with non-small cell lung cancer whose response to radiotherapy plus ipilimumab could not be evaluated. The starting material was peripheral blood, obtained from a patient treated with radiotherapy plus ipilimumab. The sequence in DNA is TGTGCCAGCAGCGTCGGTGGAACAGCTATGAACACTGAAGCTTTCTTT. This encodes CASSVGGTAMNTEAFF.